These 2 T cell receptor beta chains originate from one sample sequenced in a study of T-cell memory formation after mild COVID-19. TCRdb passed the 5' RACE reads through MiXCR, listing each CDR3 protein once. The table has under 400,000 distinct CDR3 sequences, 28% seen once. The material sequenced was PBMCs or a T cell subset sorted from them (not recorded which). Receptors originate from an adult woman who had mild COVID-19 (a few samples of this study predate the infection). Cell type and time point are not known.

This clonotype was observed a few times. V usage is TRBV5-1 and J usage is TRBJ2-1; D call uncertain. The CDR3 sequence is 14 residues long. Per germline, CDR1 SGHRS and CDR2 YFSETQ. The V end lost 4 bases, the J end lost 6 bases, and 14 bases lay between the germline ends. CDR3 in DNA: TGCGCCAGCAGCAAGGTGAGCCTGGGCAATGAGCAGTTCTTC. It specifies CASSKVSLGNEQFF. Based on the CDR3 plus reference TRBV5-1 and TRBJ2-1, the full variable domain is KAGVTQTPRYLIKTRGQQVTLSCSPISGHRSVSWYQQTPGQGLQFLFEYFSETQRNKGNFPGRFSGRQFSNSRSEMNVSTLELGDSALYLCASSKVSLGNEQFFGPGTRLTVL.

This clonotype turned up a few times. The chain recombines TRBV20-1 with TRBJ2-1; tentatively, D is TRBD2 (6 bases). Germline loops: CDR1 DFQATT, CDR2 SNEGSKA (reference sequence). The CDR3 extends over 14 amino acids. V was cut by 5 bases and J by 9 bases, with 20 bases left in between. CDR3 loop: CSADTHRTSREQFF. The CDR3 DNA is TGCAGTGCTGATACACATCGAACTAGCCGTGAGCAGTTCTTC.